This TCR beta chain was captured in a study of cytomegalovirus exposure and HLA in healthy donors. Study results and caveats: Reportedly, diagnosis of cytomegalovirus status by the classifier showed high specificity and sensitivity. Sequencing depth across donors, presence/absence analyses assumed, was roughly uniform.

The J segment lost 8 bases and the V segment lost 2 bases, leaving 7 bases of the junction unmatched. This CDR3 has 15 residues. The germline V gene encodes CDR1 MDHEN and CDR2 SYDVKM. The PCR was carried out with 60 Vbeta primers and 13 Jbeta primers. Sequencing was performed with immunoSEQ multiplex PCR; in TCRdb, only in-frame clones are kept and a portion is missing. The sample holds 160,000 or so clones, 70% to 80% seen once. As to this clone: Its antigen is unidentified.

The sequenced sample consisted of PBMCs. V is TRBV28 and J is TRBJ2-1; 9 bases match TRBD2. The origin of this receptor is a man aged 18-30 years in good health and CMV-seropositive. This chain's CDR3 is CASSLAGGGAHEQFF. The CDR3 DNA is TGTGCCAGCAGTTTAGCGGGAGGGGGGGCGCATGAGCAGTTCTTC.